These T cell receptor beta chains were read from a single sample in a study of blood T cells in healthy people across ages. TCRdb redid the calling of the 5' RACE reads with MiXCR, one entry per CDR3 protein. In the table there are 500,000 to 600,000 distinct CDR3 sequences, roughly 28% of which are singletons. Sample: blood. The receptors originated from a woman in her 70s in good health. CDR3s include the opening cysteine and the closing phenylalanine or tryptophan. D genes are given only for firm matches. Size values are once, few and many counts, or a class for expanded clones, and some rows have none.

TRBV7-2	-	TRBJ1-5	-	TGTGCCAGCAGCTTAGCTAACAGCAATCAGCCCCAGCATTTT	CASSLANSNQPQHF
TRBV29-1	TRBD1	TRBJ1-1	few	TGCAGCGCCCCTAGGCAGGGGGAGAACACTGAAGCTTTCTTT	CSAPRQGENTEAFF
TRBV6-6	-	TRBJ2-7	-	TGTGCCAGCAGGCGAGTCCGGGACGTCCGCTCCTACGAGCAGTACTTC	CASRRVRDVRSYEQYF
TRBV9	TRBD1	TRBJ1-1	few	TGTGCCAGCAGCGCAAGCCGGGACAGGGGGAACACTGAAGCTTTCTTT	CASSASRDRGNTEAFF
TRBV10-3	TRBD2	TRBJ2-2	-	TGTGCCATCAGTGACGGCGGGGGAAACACCGGGGAGCTGTTTTTT	CAISDGGGNTGELFF
TRBV5-1	-	TRBJ2-5	many	TGCGCCAGCAGCTTTACCAACCCAGGCGAGACCCAGTACTTC	CASSFTNPGETQYF
TRBV6-6	-	TRBJ2-5	few	TGTGCCACGATGACTAGACTCCAAGAGACCCAGTACTTC	CATMTRLQETQYF
TRBV7-2	TRBD2	TRBJ2-7	-	TGTGCCAGCAGCTGGGGGGGGTCGAGCTACGAGCAGTACTTC	CASSWGGSSYEQYF
TRBV25-1	-	TRBJ1-1	-	TGTGCCAGCAGTAACCCAGGGGTCGGTGACACTGAAGCTTTCTTT	CASSNPGVGDTEAFF
TRBV6-5	-	TRBJ1-2	-	TGTGCCAGCAGTTGTGAGGGGTTGGGTAACTATGGCTACACCTTC	CASSCEGLGNYGYTF
TRBV4-2	-	TRBJ2-7	-	TGTGCCAGCAGCCGGAACTCAGGGACATCGGGCTCCTACGAGCAGTACTTC	CASSRNSGTSGSYEQYF
TRBV7-9	TRBD1	TRBJ2-7	few	TGTGCCAGCAGACCTAGACAGGGGGCCTACGAGCAGTACTTC	CASRPRQGAYEQYF
TRBV20-1	TRBD1	TRBJ2-6	-	TGCAGTGGCGACAGGGGGGTTTCGTCTGGGGCCAACGTCCTGACTTTC	CSGDRGVSSGANVLTF